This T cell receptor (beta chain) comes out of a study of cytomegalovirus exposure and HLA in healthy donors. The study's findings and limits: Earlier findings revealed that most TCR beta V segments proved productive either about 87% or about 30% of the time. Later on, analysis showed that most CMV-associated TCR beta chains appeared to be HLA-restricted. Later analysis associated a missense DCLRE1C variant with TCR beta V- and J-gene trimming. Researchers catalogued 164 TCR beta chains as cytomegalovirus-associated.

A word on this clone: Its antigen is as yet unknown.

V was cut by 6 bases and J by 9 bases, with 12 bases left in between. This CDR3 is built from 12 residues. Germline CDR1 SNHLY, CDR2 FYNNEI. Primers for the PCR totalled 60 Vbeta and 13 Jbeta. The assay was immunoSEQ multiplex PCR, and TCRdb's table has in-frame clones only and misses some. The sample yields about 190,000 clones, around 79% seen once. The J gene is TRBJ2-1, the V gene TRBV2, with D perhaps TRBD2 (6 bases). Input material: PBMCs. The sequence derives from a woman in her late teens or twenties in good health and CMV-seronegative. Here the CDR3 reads CASRPDGGEQFF. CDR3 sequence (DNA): TGTGCCAGCAGACCCGACGGGGGTGAGCAGTTCTTC.